This entry describes one T cell receptor beta chain. Its target is unknown. TCRdb reanalysed the RT-PCR reads using MiXCR and keeps one entry per CDR3 protein. The sample includes roughly 790,000 distinct CDR3 sequences, approximately 21% of them seen just once. The data were obtained in a study of response to subunit inactivated influenza vaccine. General observations from the study: The authors suggested that every seasonal influenza vaccination recruits few new T cells.

The V segment lost 0 bases and the J segment 8 bases; nucleotides outside the gene matches: 7. There are 16 residues in the CDR3. Germline CDR1 reads SEHNR; CDR2 reads FQNEAQ (reference sequence). The chain carries TRBV7-9 and TRBJ1-6; 7 positions match TRBD1. The source material was PBMCs from blood, sampled approximately 5 days after vaccination. The origin of this receptor is a middle-aged man who received an inactivated influenza vaccine. The CDR3 is CASSLAGDTGDSPLHF. The CDR3 region has the DNA TGTGCCAGCAGCTTAGCCGGGGATACAGGGGATTCACCCCTCCACTTT.